Below, 9 T cell receptor beta chains from the same sample are listed, as sequenced in a study of response to subunit inactivated influenza vaccine. MiXCR was run by TCRdb on the RT-PCR reads, yielding one entry per CDR3 protein. The sample contains about 700,000 distinct CDR3 sequences, more than 11% of which appear only once. Material: PBMCs from blood, obtained less than 15 days before vaccination. These receptors were taken from a man between 45 and 60 years old who received an inactivated influenza vaccine.

This clonotype was observed a handful of times. The rearrangement joins TRBV12-5 to TRBJ2-6; D not certain. This CDR3 has 13 amino acids. V gave up 6 bases and J gave up 0 bases, with 3 bases separating them. Germline V gene data show CDR1 as LGHNT and CDR2 as FRNRAP. CDR3 amino acids: CASGTSGANVLTF. In DNA, the CDR3 is TGTGCTAGTGGGACCTCTGGGGCCAACGTCCTGACTTTC.

This clonotype was recorded a few times. V usage is TRBV7-2 and J usage is TRBJ2-3; D is perhaps TRBD1 or TRBD2 (5 bases each). Germline V gene lookup returns CDR1 SGHTA and CDR2 FQGNSA. The V end was cut by 0 bases, the J end by 5 bases, with 21 bases between. CDR3 length equals 18 residues. CDR3 sequence: CASSLAASSGPKGDTQYF. The CDR3 DNA reads TGTGCCAGCAGCTTAGCTGCGTCGTCGGGACCCAAGGGAGATACGCAGTATTTT.

This clonotype was seen more than once but under ten times. The rearrangement uses TRBV20-1 and TRBJ2-1; D is unclear. The germline CDR1 and CDR2 sequences are DFQATT and SNEGSKA (reference sequence). The CDR3 is 12 amino acids. The ends were cut back, 6 bases at V and 5 bases at J, with 11 bases in the middle. In DNA, the CDR3 is TGCAGTGCCCCTGCGGAGAACAATGAGCAGTTCTTC. It encodes CSAPAENNEQFF.

This chain uses TRBV6-5 with TRBJ1-5; D remains ambiguous. V was pared by 4 bases and J by 0 bases, with 19 bases between. This CDR3 is 18 amino acids long. The V gene's germline CDR1 is MNHEY and CDR2 SVGAGI. The CDR3 nucleotides read TGTGCCAGCAGTTCACCCCCGGACGAATTCCATAGCAATCAGCCCCAGCATTTT. The encoded protein is CASSSPPDEFHSNQPQHF.

The V and J genes are TRBV9 and TRBJ2-1; D may match TRBD1 or TRBD2 (5 bases each). Trimming shortened V by 2 bases and J by 2 bases, and 11 bases separated the two germline ends. The CDR3 runs 15 residues. Germline CDR1 and CDR2: SGDLS and YYNGEE. The CDR3 bases are TGTGCCAGCAGCGTGGGACGGGCGACCTACAATGAGCAGTTCTTC. The encoded protein is CASSVGRATYNEQFF.

This clonotype was detected many times. The chain is built from TRBV10-2 and TRBJ2-4; D gene unclear. The length of the CDR3 is 15 residues. Germline CDR1 reads WSHSY; CDR2 reads SAAADI. The V end was cut by 0 bases, the J end by 0 bases, with 6 bases between. The DNA for the CDR3 is TGCGCCAGCAGTGAGTCGAGAGTAGCCAAAAACATTCAGTACTTC. Translating it yields CASSESRVAKNIQYF.

This clonotype occurred many times. The V and J genes are TRBV12-3 or TRBV12-4 and TRBJ1-2; D uncertain. The CDR3 runs 14 residues. Between the trimmed V and J ends, which lost 2 bases and 8 bases, there was a span of 15 bases. In nucleotides, the CDR3 is TGTGCCAGCAGTTTAAGTGGGTACGCGGGCGGCTACACCTTC. Its protein product is CASSLSGYAGGYTF.

This clonotype came up many times. The V gene is TRBV5-1, the J gene TRBJ1-2; 8 bases align to TRBD1. Trimming at V came to 3 bases and at J to 6 bases, leaving 10 bases not matched to a gene. The CDR3 has 15 amino acids. Germline CDR1 is SGHRS and CDR2 is YFSETQ. This chain's CDR3 is CASSSWTGSVDGYTF. CDR3 coding DNA: TGCGCCAGCAGCTCGTGGACAGGGTCGGTCGATGGCTACACCTTC.

The gene calls are TRBV15 and TRBJ1-1, with D uncertain. CDR1 and CDR2 from the germline V gene are LNHNV and YYDKDF (reference sequence). CDR3 length: 16 residues. Deletions cut 1 base from V and 4 bases from J, with 16 bases between. DNA of the CDR3: TGTGCCACCAGCAGAGGATATGCGGGGTCGGGCACTGAAGCTTTCTTT. Amino acids: CATSRGYAGSGTEAFF.